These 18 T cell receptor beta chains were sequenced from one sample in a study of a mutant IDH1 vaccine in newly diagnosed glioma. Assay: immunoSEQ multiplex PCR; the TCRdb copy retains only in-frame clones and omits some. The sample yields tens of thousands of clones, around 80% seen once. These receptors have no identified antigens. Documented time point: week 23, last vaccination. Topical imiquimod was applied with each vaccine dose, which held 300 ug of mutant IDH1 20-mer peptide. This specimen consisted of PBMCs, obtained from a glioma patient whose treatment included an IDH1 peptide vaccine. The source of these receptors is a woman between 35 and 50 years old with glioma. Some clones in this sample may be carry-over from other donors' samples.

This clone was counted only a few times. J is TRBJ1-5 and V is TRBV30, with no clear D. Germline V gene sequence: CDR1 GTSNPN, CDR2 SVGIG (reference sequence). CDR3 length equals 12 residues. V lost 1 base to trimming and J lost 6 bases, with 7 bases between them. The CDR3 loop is CAWSDTGQPQHF. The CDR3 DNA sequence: TGTGCCTGGAGTGACACGGGTCAGCCCCAGCATTTT.

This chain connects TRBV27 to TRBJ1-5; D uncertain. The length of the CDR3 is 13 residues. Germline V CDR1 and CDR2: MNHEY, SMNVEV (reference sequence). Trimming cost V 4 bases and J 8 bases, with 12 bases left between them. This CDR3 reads CASSSTIREPQHF. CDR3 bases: TGTGCCAGCAGTTCCACAATCCGTGAGCCCCAGCATTTT.

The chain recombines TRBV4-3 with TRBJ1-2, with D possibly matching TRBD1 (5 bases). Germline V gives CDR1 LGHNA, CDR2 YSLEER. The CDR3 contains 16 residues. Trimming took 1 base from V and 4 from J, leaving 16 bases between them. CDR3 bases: TGCGCCAGCAGCCAAGCCTGGGACCCCTCCGCCTATGGCTACACCTTC. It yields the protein CASSQAWDPSAYGYTF.

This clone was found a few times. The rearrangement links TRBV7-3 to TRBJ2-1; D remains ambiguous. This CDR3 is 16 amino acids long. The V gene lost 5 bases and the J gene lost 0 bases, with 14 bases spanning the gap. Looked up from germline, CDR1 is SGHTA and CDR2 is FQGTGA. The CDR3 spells CASSLTDGSSYNEQFF. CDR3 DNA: TGTGCCAGCAGCCTTACCGACGGCAGCTCCTACAATGAGCAGTTCTTC. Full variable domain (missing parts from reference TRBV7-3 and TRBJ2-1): GAGVSQTPSNKVTEKGKYVELRCDPISGHTALYWYRQSLGQGPEFLIYFQGTGAADDSGLPNDRFFAVRPEGSVSTLKIQRTERGDSAVYLCASSLTDGSSYNEQFFGPGTRLTVL.

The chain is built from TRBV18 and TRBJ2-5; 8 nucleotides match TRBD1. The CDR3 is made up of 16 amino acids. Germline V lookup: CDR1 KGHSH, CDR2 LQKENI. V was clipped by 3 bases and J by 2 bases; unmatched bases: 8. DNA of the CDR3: TGTGCCAGCTCACCTAAGGACAGGGAGGTTCAAGAGACCCAGTACTTC. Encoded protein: CASSPKDREVQETQYF.

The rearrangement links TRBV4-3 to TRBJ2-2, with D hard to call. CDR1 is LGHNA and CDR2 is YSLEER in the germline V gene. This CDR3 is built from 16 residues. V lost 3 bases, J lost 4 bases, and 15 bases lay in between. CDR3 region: CASSHTSDGPTGELFF. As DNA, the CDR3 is TGCGCCAGCAGCCATACGTCGGACGGCCCCACCGGGGAGCTGTTTTTT.

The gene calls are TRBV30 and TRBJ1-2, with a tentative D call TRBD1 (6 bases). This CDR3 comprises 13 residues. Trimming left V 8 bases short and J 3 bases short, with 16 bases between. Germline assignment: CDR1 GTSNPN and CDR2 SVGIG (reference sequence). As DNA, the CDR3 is TGTGCCGGAGCCGGGGGGGCTGACTATGGCTACACCTTC. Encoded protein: CAGAGGADYGYTF.

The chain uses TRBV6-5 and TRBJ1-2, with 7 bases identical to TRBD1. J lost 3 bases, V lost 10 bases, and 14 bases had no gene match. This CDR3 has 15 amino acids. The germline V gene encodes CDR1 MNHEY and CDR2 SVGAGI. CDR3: CATRTKRQGDYGYTF. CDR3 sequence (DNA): TGTGCCACCCGTACAAAAAGACAGGGTGACTATGGCTACACCTTC.

CDR3 region: CAWSVVGGGGGYTF. In DNA, the CDR3 is TGTGCCTGGAGTGTAGTAGGGGGCGGGGGTGGCTACACCTTC. J is TRBJ1-2 and V is TRBV30; 7 positions agree with TRBD1. Germline V CDR1 and CDR2: GTSNPN, SVGIG (reference sequence). The CDR3 runs 14 residues. The V and J ends lost 0 bases and 7 bases, in that order; junction bases with no gene match: 8.

CDR3 coding DNA: TGTGCCACCAGCAGAGATCAGGGGGCGGGGTACGAGCAGTACTTC. It translates to CATSRDQGAGYEQYF. The rearrangement uses TRBV15 and TRBJ2-7; TRBD1 agrees at 8 bases. Germline V gene data show CDR1 as LNHNV and CDR2 as YYDKDF (reference sequence). This CDR3 has 15 residues. The V segment lost 0 bases and the J segment 4 bases; nucleotides outside the gene matches: 5.

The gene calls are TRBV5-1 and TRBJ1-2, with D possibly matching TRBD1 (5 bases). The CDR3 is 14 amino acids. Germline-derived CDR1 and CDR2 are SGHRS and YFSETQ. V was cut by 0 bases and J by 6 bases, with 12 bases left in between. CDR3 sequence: CASSLAGQGNGYTF. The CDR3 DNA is TGCGCCAGCAGCTTGGCTGGGCAGGGTAATGGCTACACCTTC.

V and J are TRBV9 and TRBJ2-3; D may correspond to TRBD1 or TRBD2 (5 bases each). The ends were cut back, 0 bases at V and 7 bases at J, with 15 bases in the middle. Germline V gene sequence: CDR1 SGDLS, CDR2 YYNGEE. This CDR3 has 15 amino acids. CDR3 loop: CASSVGGSWGYTQYF. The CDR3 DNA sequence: TGTGCCAGCAGCGTAGGCGGCTCCTGGGGGTATACGCAGTATTTT. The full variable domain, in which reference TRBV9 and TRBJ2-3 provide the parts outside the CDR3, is DSGVTQTPKHLITATGQRVTLRCSPRSGDLSVYWYQQSLDQGLQFLIQYYNGEERAKGNILERFSAQQFPDLHSELNLSSLELGDSALYFCASSVGGSWGYTQYFGPGTRLTVL.

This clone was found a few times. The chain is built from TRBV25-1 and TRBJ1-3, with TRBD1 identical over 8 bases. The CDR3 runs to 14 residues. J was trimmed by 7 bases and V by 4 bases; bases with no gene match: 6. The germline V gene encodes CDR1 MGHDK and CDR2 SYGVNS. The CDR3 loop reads CASSAQGDGNTIYF. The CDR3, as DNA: TGTGCCAGCAGTGCACAGGGGGATGGGAACACCATATATTTT.

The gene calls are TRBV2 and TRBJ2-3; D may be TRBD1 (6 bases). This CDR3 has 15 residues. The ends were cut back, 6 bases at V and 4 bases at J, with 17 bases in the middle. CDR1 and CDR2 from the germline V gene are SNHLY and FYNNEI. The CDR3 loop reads CASRDDRLGPDTQYF. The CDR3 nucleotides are TGTGCCAGCAGGGACGACAGGCTAGGGCCAGATACGCAGTATTTT.

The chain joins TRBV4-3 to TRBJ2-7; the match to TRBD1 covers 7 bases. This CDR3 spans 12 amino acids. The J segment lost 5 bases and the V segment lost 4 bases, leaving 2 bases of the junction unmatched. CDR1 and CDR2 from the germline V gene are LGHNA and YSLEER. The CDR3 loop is CASSRQGHEQYF. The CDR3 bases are TGCGCCAGCAGCCGACAGGGTCACGAGCAGTACTTC.

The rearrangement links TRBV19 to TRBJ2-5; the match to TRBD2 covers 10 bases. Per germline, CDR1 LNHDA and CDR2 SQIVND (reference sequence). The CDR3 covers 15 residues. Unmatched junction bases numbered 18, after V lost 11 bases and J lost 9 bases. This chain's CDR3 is CASKGVAGGPGAQYF. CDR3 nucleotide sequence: TGTGCCTCAAAAGGGGTAGCGGGGGGACCCGGGGCCCAGTACTTC.

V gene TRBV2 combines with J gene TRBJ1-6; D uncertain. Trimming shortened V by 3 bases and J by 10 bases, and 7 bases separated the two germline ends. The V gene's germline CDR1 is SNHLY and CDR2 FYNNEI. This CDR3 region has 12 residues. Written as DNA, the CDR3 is TGTGCCAGCAGTGATTACACCTCACCCCTCCACTTT. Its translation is CASSDYTSPLHF.

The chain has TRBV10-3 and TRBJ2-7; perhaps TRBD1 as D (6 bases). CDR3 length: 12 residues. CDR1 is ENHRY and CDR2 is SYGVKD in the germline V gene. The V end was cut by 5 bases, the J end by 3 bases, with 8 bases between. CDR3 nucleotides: TGTGCCATCAGTCCGGACAGCTACGAGCAGTACTTC. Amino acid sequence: CAISPDSYEQYF.